The sequence of this T cell receptor (beta chain) was determined in a study of blood T cell repertoires in COVID-19 (dated by TCRdb to 2020 to 2022). About the investigation overall: Collaborator samples came from the United States, Italy and Spain and covered acute and convalescent phases of COVID-19. The material from the prospective study consisted of cDNA or gDNA derived from T cells, B-cell-depleted T cells, or PBMCs. Sample metadata almost always included a de-identified subject ID, COVID-19 status, age in years and sex. Deeply sampled blood TCRbeta repertoires from subjects exposed to, actively infected with, or recovered from COVID-19 were included in the dataset. A freely available public database, intended as a resource for researchers studying the immune response to SARS-CoV-2, is where the repertoires were released. Samples were obtained from the ongoing ImmuneRACE study (first 160 participants) and from 1,200 or so subjects provided by 6 global collaborators. Where available, HLA class I and class II types were obtained from metadata supplied by the sample provider rather than from assay-based typing. The study at large found these results: The quantity of clinical and demographic metadata differed by source and by participant and was supplied without curation.

Whole blood was collected in K2EDTA tubes by collaborating institutions according to the institutions' own protocols. For TCRbeta analysis, collaborator samples were shipped as frozen whole blood, as isolated PBMCs, or as DNA extracted from either sample type. From the cysteine up to the phenylalanine, the CDR3 has a length of 16 residues. Only CDR3 DNA remains: 48 bases, in frame from the first base. V is pared back by 4 bases and J by 0 bases, with 12 bases lying between the germline termini. Taken from the germline V gene, the CDR1 and CDR2 loops are MGHRA and YSYEKL. As concerns this clone: Its antigen is currently not known. No much larger clonotype is one base removed from it; base qualities were not supplied.

The immunoSEQ Assay, a bias-controlled multiplex PCR, was used to amplify TCRbeta CDR3 regions from genomic DNA. As for the authors' bioinformatics: Within the assay, amplification of reference gene primers was used to estimate how many nucleated cells each sample contained. To quantify the absolute abundance of each unique TCRbeta CDR3 rearrangement, sequence reads were collapsed and filtered. For each sample, productive Simpson clonality was calculated as the square root of Simpson's diversity index across productive rearrangements. Sourced from immuneACCESS, this table was stored by TCRdb with only in-frame sequences that have V and J called. A share of the clones is absent; for the studies checked, an unresolved V gene accounts for under half, and the remainder has no known explanation. That table supplies the V and J calls and clone size; D and trimming were determined from the DNA. A total of around 140,000 clones appear in this sample, 81% of them only once. The ten largest clones represent more than 6.5% of the sample.

The sample comprised peripheral blood. The rearranged segments are TRBV4-1 and TRBJ2-2; TRBD2 is perhaps the D gene, given 7 matching bases. The TCR comes from a human donor in a cohort sampled during active COVID-19. Here the CDR3 is given as CASSRAGAPNTGELFF. The nucleotides read TGCGCCAGCAGCCGGGCGGGGGCACCGAACACCGGGGAGCTGTTTTTT.